The rows below give T cell receptor beta chains drawn from one sample of a study of brain T cells in children with intractable seizures. Here immunoSEQ multiplex PCR was the method, and the copy in TCRdb shows in-frame clones only, minus some. The sample has about 110,000 clones; 94% are singletons. Sequenced here: peripheral blood, sampled at surgery. Receptors were obtained from a boy in the first two years of life with hemimegalencephaly and intractable seizures. The CDR3 runs from the conserved cysteine through the conserved F or W. The D gene is left open where the match is weak. Only part of the rows carry a size: once, few, many, or a class if the clone is expanded.

v_gene: TRBV7-3
abundance: NA
d_gene: NA
j_gene: TRBJ1-4
CDR3nt: TGTGCCAGCAGCTTAATGGGGCCGCCTAATGAAAAACTGTTTTTT
CDR3aa: CASSLMGPPNEKLFF

v_gene: TRBV24-1
abundance: NA
d_gene: TRBD2
j_gene: TRBJ2-1
CDR3nt: TGTGCCACCCGCCTAGCGGGATGGTACAATGAGCAGTTCTTC
CDR3aa: CATRLAGWYNEQFF

v_gene: TRBV28
abundance: NA
d_gene: TRBD2
j_gene: TRBJ2-7
CDR3nt: TGTGCCAGCAGTACCCACCCGGCTAGCGGCGTCGTCGAGCAGTACTTC
CDR3aa: CASSTHPASGVVEQYF

v_gene: TRBV5-4
abundance: NA
d_gene: NA
j_gene: TRBJ2-3
CDR3nt: TGTGCCAGCAGCCAAGGGTCCGTTACAGATACGCAGTATTTT
CDR3aa: CASSQGSVTDTQYF

v_gene: TRBV5-1
abundance: NA
d_gene: TRBD2
j_gene: TRBJ2-3
CDR3nt: TGCGCCAGCCAGAGGTTCGGGACTAGCGGGAACGAATATCGCACAGATACGCAGTATTTT
CDR3aa: CASQRFGTSGNEYRTDTQYF

v_gene: TRBV7-3
abundance: NA
d_gene: NA
j_gene: TRBJ1-1
CDR3nt: TGTGCCAGCAGTTATACAGGGACCACTGAAGCTTTCTTT
CDR3aa: CASSYTGTTEAFF

v_gene: TRBV3-1/TRBV3-2
abundance: NA
d_gene: NA
j_gene: TRBJ2-1
CDR3nt: TGTGCCAGCAGCCAAGTTGGTGGCAACTCCTACAATGAGCAGTTCTTC
CDR3aa: CASSQVGGNSYNEQFF

v_gene: TRBV4-1
abundance: NA
d_gene: NA
j_gene: TRBJ1-5
CDR3nt: TGCGCCAGCAGCCAGGCTACCGACAGGTCCTCTAGCAATCAGCCCCAGCATTTT
CDR3aa: CASSQATDRSSSNQPQHF

v_gene: TRBV5-4
abundance: NA
d_gene: NA
j_gene: TRBJ1-2
CDR3nt: TGTGCCAGCAGCTTGCCCGCGAACTATGGCTACACCTTC
CDR3aa: CASSLPANYGYTF

v_gene: TRBV11-2
abundance: NA
d_gene: NA
j_gene: TRBJ1-1
CDR3nt: TGTGCCAGCAGCTCCCTGCAGGGGTGGAAGGCTGAAGCTTTCTTT
CDR3aa: CASSSLQGWKAEAFF

v_gene: TRBV11-3
abundance: NA
d_gene: TRBD1
j_gene: TRBJ2-3
CDR3nt: TGTGCCAGCAGCCCGGGACAGACAAGCACAGATACGCAGTATTTT
CDR3aa: CASSPGQTSTDTQYF

v_gene: TRBV19
abundance: NA
d_gene: TRBD1
j_gene: TRBJ2-7
CDR3nt: TGTGCCAGTAGTAGGGGACAGGGTACCCACGAGCAGTACTTC
CDR3aa: CASSRGQGTHEQYF

v_gene: TRBV12-5
abundance: NA
d_gene: TRBD1
j_gene: TRBJ1-5
CDR3nt: TGTGCTAGTGGTTCCGACAGGGGGCGAGCCCAGGATCAGCCCCAGCATTTT
CDR3aa: CASGSDRGRAQDQPQHF

v_gene: TRBV6-1
abundance: NA
d_gene: NA
j_gene: TRBJ2-3
CDR3nt: TGTGCCAGCAGTGAGGCCTGGACAGATGCAGATACGCAGTATTTT
CDR3aa: CASSEAWTDADTQYF

v_gene: TRBV7-8
abundance: NA
d_gene: TRBD2
j_gene: TRBJ2-1
CDR3nt: TGTGCCAGCAGCCCCTCGGAACTAGCGGGAGTATACAATGAGCAGTTCTTC
CDR3aa: CASSPSELAGVYNEQFF

v_gene: TRBV6-2/TRBV6-3
abundance: NA
d_gene: TRBD2
j_gene: TRBJ2-3
CDR3nt: TGTGCCAGCAGTCGGGGGACTAGCGGGAGGGATACGCAGTATTTT
CDR3aa: CASSRGTSGRDTQYF

v_gene: TRBV4-3
abundance: NA
d_gene: NA
j_gene: TRBJ1-4
CDR3nt: TGCGCCAGCAGCCAAGATTGGGGGAGACCTAATGAAAAACTGTTTTTT
CDR3aa: CASSQDWGRPNEKLFF

v_gene: TRBV25-1
abundance: NA
d_gene: NA
j_gene: TRBJ1-2
CDR3nt: TGTGCCAGCAGTGAAGGGATGTCGGGAGGCTACACCTTC
CDR3aa: CASSEGMSGGYTF

v_gene: TRBV28
abundance: NA
d_gene: NA
j_gene: TRBJ1-1
CDR3nt: TGTGCCAGCAGTTTATTTCGACAGGAAGCTTTCTTT
CDR3aa: CASSLFRQEAFF

v_gene: TRBV11-2
abundance: NA
d_gene: NA
j_gene: TRBJ1-3
CDR3nt: TGTGCCAGCAGTCGACAGGCATTTACCCGAAACACCATATATTTT
CDR3aa: CASSRQAFTRNTIYF

v_gene: TRBV18
abundance: NA
d_gene: NA
j_gene: TRBJ2-3
CDR3nt: TGTGCCAGCTCACCGACTATCGAACGCACAGATACGCAGTATTTT
CDR3aa: CASSPTIERTDTQYF

v_gene: TRBV3-1/TRBV3-2
abundance: NA
d_gene: NA
j_gene: TRBJ1-1
CDR3nt: TGTGCCAGCAGCCAACGTGCGGGGACTGAAGCTTTCTTT
CDR3aa: CASSQRAGTEAFF

v_gene: TRBV6-2/TRBV6-3
abundance: NA
d_gene: NA
j_gene: TRBJ2-3
CDR3nt: TGTGCCAGCAGTTACCGGGACGGGACAGATACGCAGTATTTT
CDR3aa: CASSYRDGTDTQYF

v_gene: TRBV9
abundance: NA
d_gene: TRBD2
j_gene: TRBJ2-1
CDR3nt: TGTGCCAGCAGCGTACTGAGTGGGAGGGTCAATGAGCAGTTCTTC
CDR3aa: CASSVLSGRVNEQFF

v_gene: TRBV28
abundance: NA
d_gene: NA
j_gene: TRBJ1-1
CDR3nt: TGTGCCAGCATTCCGGTTGGAGCTTTCTTT
CDR3aa: CASIPVGAFF

v_gene: TRBV7-2
abundance: NA
d_gene: TRBD2
j_gene: TRBJ2-3
CDR3nt: TGTGCCAGCAGCTTAGATTCGGGACTAGCGGCGCCCCGGCAGTATTTT
CDR3aa: CASSLDSGLAAPRQYF

v_gene: TRBV5-1
abundance: NA
d_gene: TRBD1
j_gene: TRBJ2-6
CDR3nt: TGCGCCAGCAGCGGGGGACAGACCGACTCTGGGGCCAACGTCCTGACTTTC
CDR3aa: CASSGGQTDSGANVLTF

v_gene: TRBV2
abundance: NA
d_gene: TRBD2
j_gene: TRBJ2-1
CDR3nt: TGTGCCAGCAGTGAAGCGGTCGTAGCGGGCTTCTCCTACAATGAGCAGTTCTTC
CDR3aa: CASSEAVVAGFSYNEQFF

v_gene: TRBV10-3
abundance: NA
d_gene: TRBD1
j_gene: TRBJ1-1
CDR3nt: TGTGCCATCAGTGAGGGTCCAGGGGGAGAGGCTGAAGCTTTCTTT
CDR3aa: CAISEGPGGEAEAFF

v_gene: TRBV9
abundance: NA
d_gene: TRBD1
j_gene: TRBJ2-4
CDR3nt: TGTGCCAGCAGCACCGGACAGGGAATGGACATTCAGTACTTC
CDR3aa: CASSTGQGMDIQYF

v_gene: TRBV5-5
abundance: NA
d_gene: TRBD2
j_gene: TRBJ2-5
CDR3nt: TGTGCCAGCAGCCCCGGGGGGATCATCCCGCAAGAGACCCAGTACTTC
CDR3aa: CASSPGGIIPQETQYF

v_gene: TRBV9
abundance: NA
d_gene: TRBD1
j_gene: TRBJ1-2
CDR3nt: TGTGCCAGCAGCAAAGTACAGGGGCTTGCCTACACCTTC
CDR3aa: CASSKVQGLAYTF

v_gene: TRBV20-1
abundance: NA
d_gene: NA
j_gene: TRBJ2-7
CDR3nt: TGCAGTGCTAGTTTGGGGAACTCCTACGAGCAGTACTTC
CDR3aa: CSASLGNSYEQYF

v_gene: TRBV6-4
abundance: NA
d_gene: TRBD2
j_gene: TRBJ2-1
CDR3nt: TGTGCCAGCAGTGGGTTAGCGGGAGGGCTACATGAGCAGTTCTTC
CDR3aa: CASSGLAGGLHEQFF

v_gene: TRBV27
abundance: NA
d_gene: TRBD2
j_gene: TRBJ2-1
CDR3nt: TGTGCCAGCAGCAGGACAGGGCGCGGACTAGCGGGGAATGAGCAGTTCTTC
CDR3aa: CASSRTGRGLAGNEQFF

v_gene: TRBV5-1
abundance: NA
d_gene: TRBD1
j_gene: TRBJ2-3
CDR3nt: TGCGCCAGCAGCGGGGGACAGCTGGGACACACAGATACGCAGTATTTT
CDR3aa: CASSGGQLGHTDTQYF

v_gene: TRBV12-3/TRBV12-4
abundance: NA
d_gene: NA
j_gene: TRBJ2-3
CDR3nt: TGTGCCAGCACCACCCGGGAAGATACGCAGTATTTT
CDR3aa: CASTTREDTQYF

v_gene: TRBV6-4
abundance: NA
d_gene: TRBD2
j_gene: TRBJ2-1
CDR3nt: TGTGCCAGCAGTGACTCCCCGGGACTAGCGGGAGAGGATGAGCAGTTCTTC
CDR3aa: CASSDSPGLAGEDEQFF

v_gene: TRBV28
abundance: NA
d_gene: NA
j_gene: TRBJ1-1
CDR3nt: TGTGCCAGCAGTCCCGGCCGGGGTGTAGGAGACACTGAAGCTTTCTTT
CDR3aa: CASSPGRGVGDTEAFF

v_gene: TRBV21-1
abundance: NA
d_gene: NA
j_gene: TRBJ1-4
CDR3nt: TGTGCCAGCAGCCCACGGGTCCGGAGGGGAAAACTGTTTTTT
CDR3aa: CASSPRVRRGKLFF

v_gene: TRBV7-2
abundance: NA
d_gene: NA
j_gene: TRBJ1-2
CDR3nt: TGTGCCAGCAGCTTTAACGGCTATGGCTACACCTTC
CDR3aa: CASSFNGYGYTF

v_gene: TRBV7-9
abundance: NA
d_gene: TRBD1
j_gene: TRBJ1-2
CDR3nt: TGTGCCAGCAGACCGACAGGGGCTTATTATGGCTACACCTTC
CDR3aa: CASRPTGAYYGYTF

v_gene: TRBV29-1
abundance: NA
d_gene: TRBD1
j_gene: TRBJ2-3
CDR3nt: TGCAGCCTCGGGAGGGGGACAGGGGGGACAGATACGCAGTATTTT
CDR3aa: CSLGRGTGGTDTQYF

v_gene: TRBV21-1
abundance: NA
d_gene: NA
j_gene: TRBJ1-4
CDR3nt: TGTGCCAGCAGCAATAGGACGGCACCTAATGAAAAACTGTTTTTT
CDR3aa: CASSNRTAPNEKLFF

v_gene: TRBV2
abundance: NA
d_gene: NA
j_gene: TRBJ1-5
CDR3nt: TGTGCCAGCAGTGAGCCCAGGGCATCGAACCAGCCCCAGCATTTT
CDR3aa: CASSEPRASNQPQHF

v_gene: TRBV7-8
abundance: NA
d_gene: NA
j_gene: TRBJ2-7
CDR3nt: TGTGCCAGCAGCCTGAGTCGGTGGTACGAGCAGTACTTC
CDR3aa: CASSLSRWYEQYF

v_gene: TRBV5-4
abundance: NA
d_gene: NA
j_gene: TRBJ1-2
CDR3nt: TGTGCCAGCGAGGACAGACCTTTCTATGGCTACACCTTC
CDR3aa: CASEDRPFYGYTF

v_gene: TRBV7-3
abundance: NA
d_gene: NA
j_gene: TRBJ2-3
CDR3nt: TGTGCCAGCAGCAGTCAGGCTGGGGGAGACGGTACGCAGTATTTT
CDR3aa: CASSSQAGGDGTQYF

v_gene: TRBV5-1
abundance: NA
d_gene: TRBD1
j_gene: TRBJ2-3
CDR3nt: TGCGCCAGCAGCAGGACAGGGTTCACAGATACGCAGTATTTT
CDR3aa: CASSRTGFTDTQYF

v_gene: TRBV20-1
abundance: NA
d_gene: NA
j_gene: TRBJ2-5
CDR3nt: TGCAGTGCTAGAGATCCAGAGACCCAGTACTTC
CDR3aa: CSARDPETQYF

v_gene: TRBV5-6
abundance: NA
d_gene: NA
j_gene: TRBJ2-3
CDR3nt: TGTGCCAGCAGCTTGAGTAGCACAGATACGCAGTATTTT
CDR3aa: CASSLSSTDTQYF

v_gene: TRBV10-2
abundance: NA
d_gene: TRBD1
j_gene: TRBJ1-1
CDR3nt: TGCGCCAGCAGTGAGGACAGGGCACCGAACACTGAAGCTTTCTTT
CDR3aa: CASSEDRAPNTEAFF

v_gene: TRBV9
abundance: once
d_gene: TRBD2
j_gene: TRBJ2-7
CDR3nt: TGTGCCAGCAGCGGGGGACTAGCGGGAGTCTCCTACGAGCAGTACTTC
CDR3aa: CASSGGLAGVSYEQYF

v_gene: TRBV20-1
abundance: NA
d_gene: NA
j_gene: TRBJ2-7
CDR3nt: TGCAGTGCTCTAGCCTACGAGCAGTACTTC
CDR3aa: CSALAYEQYF

v_gene: TRBV6-6
abundance: NA
d_gene: NA
j_gene: TRBJ1-2
CDR3nt: TGTGCCAGCAGTCCCCGGCTGTCTAGGACGAATAACTATGGCTACACCTTC
CDR3aa: CASSPRLSRTNNYGYTF